This T cell receptor beta chain was identified in a study of tumor-infiltrating lymphocytes in localized non-small cell lung cancer. TCRdb's copy holds only in-frame clones and misses some; the assay was immunoSEQ multiplex PCR. Of approximately 4,900 clones in the sample, about 70% are singletons; the top ten hold approximately 63%. The CDR3 has 18 residues. Between the trimmed V and J ends, which lost 5 bases and 0 bases, there was a span of 20 bases. Germline V lookup: CDR1 SEHNR, CDR2 FQNEAQ (reference sequence). Material: lung tumor tissue. The sequence derives from a human donor with non-small cell lung cancer. The rearrangement uses TRBV7-9 and TRBJ1-3; D is uncertain. This CDR3 is CASSPRLALSSSGNTIYF. DNA for the CDR3: TGTGCCAGCAGCCCGCGGTTGGCGCTGTCCTCCTCTGGAAACACCATATATTTT.